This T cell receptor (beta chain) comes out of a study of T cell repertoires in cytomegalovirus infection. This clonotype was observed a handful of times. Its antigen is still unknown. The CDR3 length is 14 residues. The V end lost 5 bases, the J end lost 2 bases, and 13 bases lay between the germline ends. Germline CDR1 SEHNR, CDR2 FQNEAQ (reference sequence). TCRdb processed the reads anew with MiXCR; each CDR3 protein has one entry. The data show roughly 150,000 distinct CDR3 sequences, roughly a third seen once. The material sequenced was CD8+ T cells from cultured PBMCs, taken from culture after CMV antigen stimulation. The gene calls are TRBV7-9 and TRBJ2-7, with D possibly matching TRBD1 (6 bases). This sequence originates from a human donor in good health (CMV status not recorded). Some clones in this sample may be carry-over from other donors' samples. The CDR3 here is CASSPERDTYEQYF. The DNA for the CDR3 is TGTGCCAGCAGCCCCGAACGGGACACCTACGAGCAGTACTTC.